This TCR beta chain was found in a study of T cells in Graves' hyperthyroidism and ophthalmopathy (dated by TCRdb to the late 2010s). Turning to the overall study: To identify distinguishing TCR V-J signatures, a discovery cohort of 100 patients was used, comprising 43 with Graves' ophthalmopathy and some 57 with stable Graves' hyperthyroidism. TCR Vbeta CDR3 sequencing of roughly 140 peripheral blood samples (under 45 ophthalmopathy, some 75 hyperthyroidism and roughly 17 progressor patients) is reported in the paper. The 90 to 100 discovery patients were randomly divided into training and test sets at a 7:3 ratio. Once sampling was done, hyperthyroidism patients were given methimazole at a starting dose of 30 mg daily, whereas ophthalmopathy patients were given high-dose intravenous methylprednisolone. Prospective prediction of ophthalmopathy was tested in an independent validation cohort consisting of fewer than 20 hyperthyroidism patients and approximately 16 patients who later progressed to ophthalmopathy. In addition, the study compared T-cell repertoires in thyroid tissue and in blood from five or six Graves' hyperthyroidism patients. Results and caveats for the whole study, not just this receptor: No statistical method was used to set the sample size in advance, and investigators knew the group allocation. In validation, progression to ophthalmopathy was predicted by the model with 65% to 71% sensitivity and just over 72% specificity, a median of about 6.4 months before onset. Most expanded thyroid clonotypes (frequency above 0.001) were also found in blood, which suggests that blood repertoires may mirror thyroid immune responses. A 13 V-J signature model separated ophthalmopathy from stable hyperthyroidism, with just over 85% sensitivity and roughly 84% specificity in cross-validation and 80%/75% in testing.

The CDR3, cysteine through phenylalanine, is 15 amino acids long. Only the CDR3 DNA is retained, 45 bases long and in frame from the first base. The V end loses 5 bases and the J end loses 5 bases, and a stretch of 18 bases separates them. The TCR beta CDR3 regions were amplified from RNA transcripts. The first round of RT-PCR for the TCR CDR3 was performed with the HTBI primer set and the Qiagen OneStep RT-PCR kit. A second multiplex PCR round built the libraries, followed by size selection and purification. Sequencing of the libraries was done on an Illumina HiSeq2000 using paired-end 100 bp reads. Per the original workflow: SOAPnuke was used to process the raw data, throwing out any read that contained adapters or uncalled bases, had a mean Phred below 15, or lacked an exact constant-primer or identifier match. High-quality paired reads were merged with COPE v1.2.5, and unique nucleotide sequences were defined as clonotypes. Clonotypes were aligned to IMGT TRBV, TRBD and TRBJ reference segments using MiTCR v1.1. The analysis was restricted to V-J combinations with a frequency above 0.0001, which together covered just over 98% of the repertoires. The TCS score was defined as the ratio of F50 (clonal expansion) to E x V (chaos), calculated using BLOSUM62-based TCRdist between CDR3 peptides within each V-J. Welch's t-statistics and random forest reduced around 550 V-J features to 13, which were used in a naive Bayes classifier (R e1071). Thyroid-blood repertoire similarity was quantified with the Morisita-Horn index. The public sequencing data were trimmed at Q25 with fastp and processed into clonotypes with MiXCR by TCRdb, which kept only in-frame beta chains. Each CDR3 protein appears once, grouped with its most common genes and DNA. TCRdb's processing, not the study's, gives the V and J calls here. For this sample there are roughly 570,000 distinct CDR3 sequences; about 43% appear just once. The top ten clonotypes cover about 8.3% of the sample.

As to this clonotype: The specificity of this receptor is unknown. No much larger clone exists at a distance of one base, and base qualities are not known.

Graves' hyperthyroidism was defined as stable when no progression to ophthalmopathy occurred over 18 months of follow-up. Hyperthyroidism patients were newly diagnosed, had a disease duration of under 2 months, and were aged 18 to 65 years. The study excluded patients with uncontrolled infections, other autoimmune diseases, pregnancy or lactation. Diagnoses were based on clinical symptoms, serum thyroxine and TRAb, thyroid ultrasound and orbital computed tomography. Total RNA was extracted with Trizol reagent, and quality was checked on an Agilent 2100 Bioanalyzer. The chain joins TRBV12-3 or TRBV12-4 to TRBJ1-2; the D gene remains uncertain. The sample comprised peripheral blood or thyroid tissue (not recorded which). This TCR came from a woman in her late teens or twenties with Graves' hyperthyroidism. In nucleotides, the sequence is TGTGCCAGCAGTGAATGGTGGGGTATGTCTTATGGCTACACCTTC. It codes for CASSEWWGMSYGYTF.